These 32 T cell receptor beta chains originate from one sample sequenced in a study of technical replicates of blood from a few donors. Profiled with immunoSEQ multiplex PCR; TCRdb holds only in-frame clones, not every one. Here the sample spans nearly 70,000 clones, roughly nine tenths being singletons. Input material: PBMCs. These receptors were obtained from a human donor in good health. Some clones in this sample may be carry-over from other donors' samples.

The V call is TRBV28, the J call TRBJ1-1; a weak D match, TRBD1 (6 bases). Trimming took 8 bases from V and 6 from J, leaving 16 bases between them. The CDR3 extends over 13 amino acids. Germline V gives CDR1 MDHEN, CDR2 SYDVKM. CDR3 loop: CASVESGGAEAFF. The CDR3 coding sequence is TGTGCCAGCGTGGAAAGCGGGGGCGCTGAAGCTTTCTTT. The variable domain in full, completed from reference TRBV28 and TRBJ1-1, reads DVKVTQSSRYLVKRTGEKVFLECVQDMDHENMFWYRQDPGLGLRLIYFSYDVKMKEKGDIPEGYSVSREKKERFSLILESASTNQTSMYLCASVESGGAEAFFGQGTRLTVV.

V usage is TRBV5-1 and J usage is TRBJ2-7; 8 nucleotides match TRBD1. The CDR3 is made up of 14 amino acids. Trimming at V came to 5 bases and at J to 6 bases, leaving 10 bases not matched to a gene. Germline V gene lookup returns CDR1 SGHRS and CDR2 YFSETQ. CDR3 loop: CASRNDRGLSEQYF. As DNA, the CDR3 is TGCGCCAGCAGAAACGACAGGGGTTTGAGCGAGCAGTACTTC.

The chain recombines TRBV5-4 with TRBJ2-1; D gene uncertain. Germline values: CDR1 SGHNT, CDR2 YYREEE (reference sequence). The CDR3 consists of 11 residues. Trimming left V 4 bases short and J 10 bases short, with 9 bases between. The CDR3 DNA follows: TGTGCCAGCAGCCGAAACTTGGAGCAGTTCTTC. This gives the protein CASSRNLEQFF.

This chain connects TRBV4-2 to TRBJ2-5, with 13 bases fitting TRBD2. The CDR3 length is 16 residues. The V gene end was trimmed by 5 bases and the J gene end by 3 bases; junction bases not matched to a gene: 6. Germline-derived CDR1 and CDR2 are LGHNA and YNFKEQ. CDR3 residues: CASSYGLAGVKETQYF. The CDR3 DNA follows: TGTGCCAGCAGCTACGGACTAGCGGGGGTCAAAGAGACCCAGTACTTC.

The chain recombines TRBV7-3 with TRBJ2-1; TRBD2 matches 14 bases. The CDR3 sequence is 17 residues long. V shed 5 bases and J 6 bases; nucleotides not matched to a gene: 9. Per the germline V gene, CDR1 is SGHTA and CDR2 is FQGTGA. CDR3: CASSLWTSGRSSNEQFF. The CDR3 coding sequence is TGTGCCAGCAGCCTGTGGACTAGCGGGAGGTCTTCCAATGAGCAGTTCTTC.

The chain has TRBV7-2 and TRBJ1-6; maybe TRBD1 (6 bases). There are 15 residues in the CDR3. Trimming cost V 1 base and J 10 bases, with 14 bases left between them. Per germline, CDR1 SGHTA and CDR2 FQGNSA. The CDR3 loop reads CASSLGRAGASPLHF. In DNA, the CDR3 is TGTGCCAGCAGCTTAGGAAGGGCAGGGGCCTCACCCCTCCACTTT. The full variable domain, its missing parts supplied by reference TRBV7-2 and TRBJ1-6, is GAGVSQSPSNKVTEKGKDVELRCDPISGHTALYWYRQSLGQGLEFLIYFQGNSAPDKSGLPSDRFSAERTGGSVSTLTIQRTQQEDSAVYLCASSLGRAGASPLHFGNGTRLTVT.

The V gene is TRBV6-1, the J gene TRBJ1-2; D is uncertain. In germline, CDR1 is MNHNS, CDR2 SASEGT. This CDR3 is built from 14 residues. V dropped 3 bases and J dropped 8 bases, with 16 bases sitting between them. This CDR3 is CASSDRTGAGGYTF. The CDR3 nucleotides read TGTGCCAGCAGTGATCGGACCGGCGCGGGAGGCTACACCTTC.

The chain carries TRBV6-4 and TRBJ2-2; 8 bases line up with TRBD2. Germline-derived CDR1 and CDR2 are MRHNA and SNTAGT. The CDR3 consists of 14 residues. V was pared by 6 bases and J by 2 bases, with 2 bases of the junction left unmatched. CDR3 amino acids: CASRVAGNTGELFF. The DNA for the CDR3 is TGTGCCAGCAGAGTAGCGGGAAACACCGGGGAGCTGTTTTTT.

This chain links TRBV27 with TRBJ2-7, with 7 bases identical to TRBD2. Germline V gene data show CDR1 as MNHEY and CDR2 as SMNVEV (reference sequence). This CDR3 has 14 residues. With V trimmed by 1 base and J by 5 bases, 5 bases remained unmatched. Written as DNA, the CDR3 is TGTGCCAGCAGTTTATTGGGGGGGGGTAACGAGCAGTACTTC. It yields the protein CASSLLGGGNEQYF.

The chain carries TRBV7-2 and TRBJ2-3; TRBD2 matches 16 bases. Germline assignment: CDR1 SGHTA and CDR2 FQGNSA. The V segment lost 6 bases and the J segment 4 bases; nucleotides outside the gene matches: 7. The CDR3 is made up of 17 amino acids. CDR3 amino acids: CASRKRGLAGGSDTQYF. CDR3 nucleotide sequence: TGTGCCAGCAGGAAAAGGGGACTAGCGGGGGGGTCAGATACGCAGTATTTT. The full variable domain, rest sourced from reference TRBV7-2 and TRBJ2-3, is GAGVSQSPSNKVTEKGKDVELRCDPISGHTALYWYRQSLGQGLEFLIYFQGNSAPDKSGLPSDRFSAERTGGSVSTLTIQRTQQEDSAVYLCASRKRGLAGGSDTQYFGPGTRLTVL.

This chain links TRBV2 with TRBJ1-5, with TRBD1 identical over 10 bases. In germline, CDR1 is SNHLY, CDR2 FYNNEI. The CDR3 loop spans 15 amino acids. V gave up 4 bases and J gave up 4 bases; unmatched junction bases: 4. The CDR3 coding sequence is TGTGCCAGCAGTGTCGGGACAGGGGTTAATCAGCCCCAGCATTTT. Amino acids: CASSVGTGVNQPQHF.

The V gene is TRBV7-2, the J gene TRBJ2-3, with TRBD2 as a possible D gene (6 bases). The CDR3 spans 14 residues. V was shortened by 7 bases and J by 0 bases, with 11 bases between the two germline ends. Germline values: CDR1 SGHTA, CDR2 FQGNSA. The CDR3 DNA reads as TGTGCCAGCACTTTGCGGGGTAGCACAGATACGCAGTATTTT. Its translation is CASTLRGSTDTQYF.

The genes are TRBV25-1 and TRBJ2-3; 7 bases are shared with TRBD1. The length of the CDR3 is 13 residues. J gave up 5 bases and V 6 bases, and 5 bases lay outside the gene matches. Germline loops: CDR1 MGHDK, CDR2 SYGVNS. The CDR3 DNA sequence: TGTGCCAGCAGCAAACCAGGGGGAGATACGCAGTATTTT. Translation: CASSKPGGDTQYF.

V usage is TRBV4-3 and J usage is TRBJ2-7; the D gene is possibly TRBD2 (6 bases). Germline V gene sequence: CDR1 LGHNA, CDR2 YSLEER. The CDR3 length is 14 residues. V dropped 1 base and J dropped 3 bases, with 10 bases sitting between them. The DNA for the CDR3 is TGCGCCAGCAGCCAAGTCGGGAGCAGCTACGAGCAGTACTTC. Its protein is CASSQVGSSYEQYF.

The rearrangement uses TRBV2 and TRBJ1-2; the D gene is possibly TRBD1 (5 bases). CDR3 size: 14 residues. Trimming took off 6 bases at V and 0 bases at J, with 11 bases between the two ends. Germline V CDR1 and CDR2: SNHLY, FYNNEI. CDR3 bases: TGTGCCAGCAGACGAGACAGCTCTAACTATGGCTACACCTTC. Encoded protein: CASRRDSSNYGYTF.

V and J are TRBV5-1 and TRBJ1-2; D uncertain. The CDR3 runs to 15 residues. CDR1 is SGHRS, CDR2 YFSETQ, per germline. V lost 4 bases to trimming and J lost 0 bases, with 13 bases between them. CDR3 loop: CASSPNPGANYGYTF. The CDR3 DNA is TGCGCCAGCAGCCCAAATCCGGGAGCTAACTATGGCTACACCTTC.

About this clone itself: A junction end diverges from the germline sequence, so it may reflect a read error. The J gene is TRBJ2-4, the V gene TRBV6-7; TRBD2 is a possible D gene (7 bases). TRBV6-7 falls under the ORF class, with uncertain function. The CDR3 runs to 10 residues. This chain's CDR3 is CASKEGGGSF. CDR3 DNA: TGTGCCAGCAAGGAGGGGGGGGGCTCCTTC.

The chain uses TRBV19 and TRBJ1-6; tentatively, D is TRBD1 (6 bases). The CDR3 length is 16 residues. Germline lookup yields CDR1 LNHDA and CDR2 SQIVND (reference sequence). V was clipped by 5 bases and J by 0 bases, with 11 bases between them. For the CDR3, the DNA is TGTGCCAGTAGTGTAACAGGGAGCTCCTATAATTCACCCCTCCACTTT. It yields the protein CASSVTGSSYNSPLHF.

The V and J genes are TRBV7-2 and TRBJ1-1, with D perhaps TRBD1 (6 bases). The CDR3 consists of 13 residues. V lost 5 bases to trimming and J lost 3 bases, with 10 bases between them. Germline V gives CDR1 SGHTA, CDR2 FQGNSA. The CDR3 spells CASSPDSYTEAFF. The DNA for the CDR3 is TGTGCCAGCAGCCCGGACAGCTACACTGAAGCTTTCTTT.

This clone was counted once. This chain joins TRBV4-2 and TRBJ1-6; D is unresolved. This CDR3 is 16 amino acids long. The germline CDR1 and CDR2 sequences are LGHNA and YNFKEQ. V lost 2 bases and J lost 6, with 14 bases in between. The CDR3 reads CASSQTRGAGNSPLHF. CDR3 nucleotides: TGTGCCAGCAGCCAAACCCGTGGAGCGGGTAATTCACCCCTCCACTTT.

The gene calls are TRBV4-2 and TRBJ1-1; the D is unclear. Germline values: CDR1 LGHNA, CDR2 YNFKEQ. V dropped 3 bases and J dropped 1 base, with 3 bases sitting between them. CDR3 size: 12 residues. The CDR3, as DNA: TGTGCCAGCAGCCACGGGAACACTGAAGCTTTCTTT. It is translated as CASSHGNTEAFF.

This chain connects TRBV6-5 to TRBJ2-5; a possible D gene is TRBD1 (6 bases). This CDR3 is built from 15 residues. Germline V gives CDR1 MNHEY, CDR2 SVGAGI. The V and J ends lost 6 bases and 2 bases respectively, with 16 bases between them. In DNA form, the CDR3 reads TGTGCCAGCAGCAAACAGGGCCTCGGGCAAGAGACCCAGTACTTC. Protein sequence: CASSKQGLGQETQYF.

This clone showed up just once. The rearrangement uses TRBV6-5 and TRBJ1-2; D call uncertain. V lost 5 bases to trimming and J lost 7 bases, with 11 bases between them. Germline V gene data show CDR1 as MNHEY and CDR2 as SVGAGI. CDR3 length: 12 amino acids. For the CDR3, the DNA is TGTGCCAGCAGTCTCGAGGGTCGTGGCTACACCTTC. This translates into CASSLEGRGYTF.

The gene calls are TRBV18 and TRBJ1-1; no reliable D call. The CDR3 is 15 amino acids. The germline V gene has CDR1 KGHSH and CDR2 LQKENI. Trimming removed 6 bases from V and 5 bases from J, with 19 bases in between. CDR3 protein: CASSGGRAVGTEAFF. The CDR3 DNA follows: TGTGCCAGCTCTGGAGGGAGGGCTGTGGGAACTGAAGCTTTCTTT.

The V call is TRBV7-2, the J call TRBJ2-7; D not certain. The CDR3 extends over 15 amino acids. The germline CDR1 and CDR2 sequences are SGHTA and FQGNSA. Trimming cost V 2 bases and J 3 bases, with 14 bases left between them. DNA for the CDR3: TGTGCCAGCAGCTTATTTTCCCTCCCCGGCTACGAGCAGTACTTC. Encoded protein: CASSLFSLPGYEQYF.

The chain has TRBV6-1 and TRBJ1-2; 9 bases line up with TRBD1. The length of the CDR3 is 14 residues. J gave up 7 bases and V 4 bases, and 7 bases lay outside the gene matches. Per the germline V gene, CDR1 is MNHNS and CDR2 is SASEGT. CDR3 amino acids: CASSGTGVFAGYTF. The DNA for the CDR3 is TGTGCCAGCAGTGGGACAGGGGTCTTTGCTGGCTACACCTTC.

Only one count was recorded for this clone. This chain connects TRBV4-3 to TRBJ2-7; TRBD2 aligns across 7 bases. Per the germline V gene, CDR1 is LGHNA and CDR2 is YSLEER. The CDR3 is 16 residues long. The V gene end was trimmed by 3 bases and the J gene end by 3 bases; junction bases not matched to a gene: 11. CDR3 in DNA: TGCGCCAGCAGCCATGAATTAGGCGGGGGATACTACGAGCAGTACTTC. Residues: CASSHELGGGYYEQYF.

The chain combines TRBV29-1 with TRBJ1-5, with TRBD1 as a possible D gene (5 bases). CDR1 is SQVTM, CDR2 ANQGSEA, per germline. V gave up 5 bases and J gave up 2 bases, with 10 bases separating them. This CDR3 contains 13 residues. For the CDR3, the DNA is TGCAGCGTTAGGCAGGGTGGCAATCAGCCCCAGCATTTT. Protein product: CSVRQGGNQPQHF.

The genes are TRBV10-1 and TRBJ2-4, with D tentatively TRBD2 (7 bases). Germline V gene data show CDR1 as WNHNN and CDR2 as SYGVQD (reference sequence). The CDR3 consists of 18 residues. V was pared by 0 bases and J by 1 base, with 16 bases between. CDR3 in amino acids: CASSESGGGRVAKNIQYF. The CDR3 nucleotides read TGCGCCAGCAGTGAGTCGGGGGGGGGCCGCGTGGCCAAAAACATTCAGTACTTC.

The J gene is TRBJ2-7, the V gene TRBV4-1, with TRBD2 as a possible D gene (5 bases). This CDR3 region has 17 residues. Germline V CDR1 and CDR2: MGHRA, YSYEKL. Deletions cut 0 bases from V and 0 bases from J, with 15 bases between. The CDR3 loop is CASSQESSGSSSYEQYF. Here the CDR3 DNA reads TGCGCCAGCAGCCAAGAATCGTCGGGGTCAAGCTCCTACGAGCAGTACTTC.

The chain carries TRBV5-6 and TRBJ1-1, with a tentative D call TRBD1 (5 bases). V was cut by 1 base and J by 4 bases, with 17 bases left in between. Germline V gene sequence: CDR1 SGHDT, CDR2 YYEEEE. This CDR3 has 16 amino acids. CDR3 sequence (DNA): TGTGCCAGCAGCTTGTCAGGCGGGGCGCGGGTCACTGAAGCTTTCTTT. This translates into CASSLSGGARVTEAFF.

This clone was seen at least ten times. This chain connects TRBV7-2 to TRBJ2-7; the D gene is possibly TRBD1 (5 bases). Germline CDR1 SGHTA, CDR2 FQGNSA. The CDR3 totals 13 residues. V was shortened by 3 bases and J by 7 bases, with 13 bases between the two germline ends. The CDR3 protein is CASSFAGPGEQYF. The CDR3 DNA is TGTGCCAGCAGCTTCGCCGGGCCAGGGGAGCAGTACTTC.